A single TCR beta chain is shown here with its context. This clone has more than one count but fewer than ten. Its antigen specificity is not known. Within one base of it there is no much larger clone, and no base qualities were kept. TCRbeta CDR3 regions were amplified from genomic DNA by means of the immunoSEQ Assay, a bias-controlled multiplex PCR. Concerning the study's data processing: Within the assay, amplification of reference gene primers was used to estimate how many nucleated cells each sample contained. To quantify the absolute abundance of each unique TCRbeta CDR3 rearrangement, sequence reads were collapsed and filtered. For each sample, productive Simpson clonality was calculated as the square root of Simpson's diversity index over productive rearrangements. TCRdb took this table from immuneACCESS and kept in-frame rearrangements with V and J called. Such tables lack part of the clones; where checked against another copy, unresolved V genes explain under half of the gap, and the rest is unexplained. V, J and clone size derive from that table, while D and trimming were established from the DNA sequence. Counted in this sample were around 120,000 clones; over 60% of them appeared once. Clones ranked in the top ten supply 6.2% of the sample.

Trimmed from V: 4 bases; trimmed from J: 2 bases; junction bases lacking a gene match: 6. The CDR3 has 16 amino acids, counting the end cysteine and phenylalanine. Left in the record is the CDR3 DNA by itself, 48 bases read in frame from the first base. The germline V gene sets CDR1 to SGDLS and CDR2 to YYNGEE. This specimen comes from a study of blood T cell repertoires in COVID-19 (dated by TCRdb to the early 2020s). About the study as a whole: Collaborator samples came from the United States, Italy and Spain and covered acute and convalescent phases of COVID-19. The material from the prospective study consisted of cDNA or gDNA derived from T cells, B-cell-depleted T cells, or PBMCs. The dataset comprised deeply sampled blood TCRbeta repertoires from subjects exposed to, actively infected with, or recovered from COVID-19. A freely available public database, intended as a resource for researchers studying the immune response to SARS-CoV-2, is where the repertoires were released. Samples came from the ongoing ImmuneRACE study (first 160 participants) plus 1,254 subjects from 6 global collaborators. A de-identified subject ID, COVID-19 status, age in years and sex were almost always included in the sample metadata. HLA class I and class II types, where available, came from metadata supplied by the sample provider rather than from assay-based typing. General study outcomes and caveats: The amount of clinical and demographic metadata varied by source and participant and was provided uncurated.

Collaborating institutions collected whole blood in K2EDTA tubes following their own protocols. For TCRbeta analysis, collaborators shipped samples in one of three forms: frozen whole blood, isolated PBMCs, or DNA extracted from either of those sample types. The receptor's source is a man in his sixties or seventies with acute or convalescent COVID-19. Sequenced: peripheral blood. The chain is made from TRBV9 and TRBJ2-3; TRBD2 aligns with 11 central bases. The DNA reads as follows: TGTGCCAGCAGCTCGTCGACTAGCGGGAACACAGATACGCAGTATTTT. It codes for CASSSSTSGNTDTQYF.